This TCR beta chain was identified during a study of blood T cell repertoires in COVID-19. Whole-study context: The United States, Italy and Spain supplied acute and convalescent COVID-19 samples.

Produced via immunoSEQ multiplex PCR; TCRdb's table is partial and in-frame only. The sample shows some 65,000 clones, approximately 83% of them seen only once. The CDR3 contains 15 residues. Germline CDR1 reads MRHNA; CDR2 reads SNTAGT. With 6 bases clipped from V and 6 bases from J, the junction kept 7 bases outside the gene matches. The source of this sequence is a man aged 40-49 years with COVID-19, enrolled during active disease. The chain has TRBV6-4 and TRBJ1-6; 8 bases align to TRBD1. The specimen sequenced was peripheral blood. Here the CDR3 DNA reads TGTGCCAGCAGGCCCGGACAGGGTGCTAATTCACCCCTCCACTTT. It encodes CASRPGQGANSPLHF.